What follows is one T cell receptor (beta chain) and its context. Its antigen is unidentified. The data belong to a study of cytomegalovirus exposure and HLA in healthy donors. V lost 6 bases and J lost 5, with 19 bases in between. The CDR3 sequence is 15 residues long. Germline V gene data show CDR1 as MNHEY and CDR2 as SVGAGI. General observations from the study: Earlier findings revealed that most TCR beta V segments proved productive either about 87% or about 30% of the time.

PCR was performed using 60 Vbeta and 13 Jbeta primers. The method was immunoSEQ multiplex PCR; TCRdb's version includes in-frame clones alone and lacks a portion of them. In the table there are about 180,000 clones, 77% of which are singletons. This sequence was found in a woman aged 25 to 45 in good health and CMV-seropositive. This chain uses TRBV6-5 with TRBJ2-5; tentative D call: TRBD2 (7 bases). The sample was PBMCs. The CDR3, as DNA: TGTGCCAGCAGGAGGGGCCCGGGGGGCCACGAGACCCAGTACTTC. The encoded protein is CASRRGPGGHETQYF.